This entry is about one T cell receptor beta chain. Its antigen remains unknown. The data derive from a study of shared clonotypes between healthy human individuals. General study points: Depth of sequencing was expected to influence donor clonotype sharing. A reduction in generation probabilities was seen for non-shared clonotypes relative to those shared by all four donors. Represented diversity, genetic and exposure-history alike, was limited by few donors.

It was at deep level that the assay was run. Repertoires were generated with immunoSEQ multiplex PCR, while TCRdb's copy carries only in-frame clones and drops some. The table has around 1.1 million clones, roughly 80% seen once. Trimming removed 2 bases at V and 0 bases at J, with 11 bases between. Germline values: CDR1 MNHNS, CDR2 SASEGT. The CDR3 contains 15 residues. Input material: memory CD4+ T cells from PBMCs. Subset noted: CD45RA-negative fraction. The sequence was obtained from a man younger than 30 in good health. Some clones in this sample may be carry-over from other donors' samples. The chain combines TRBV6-1 with TRBJ2-7; D remains ambiguous. Written as DNA, the CDR3 is TGTGCCAGCAGTGAAATGCAGGCCCCCTCCTACGAGCAGTACTTC. It translates to CASSEMQAPSYEQYF.